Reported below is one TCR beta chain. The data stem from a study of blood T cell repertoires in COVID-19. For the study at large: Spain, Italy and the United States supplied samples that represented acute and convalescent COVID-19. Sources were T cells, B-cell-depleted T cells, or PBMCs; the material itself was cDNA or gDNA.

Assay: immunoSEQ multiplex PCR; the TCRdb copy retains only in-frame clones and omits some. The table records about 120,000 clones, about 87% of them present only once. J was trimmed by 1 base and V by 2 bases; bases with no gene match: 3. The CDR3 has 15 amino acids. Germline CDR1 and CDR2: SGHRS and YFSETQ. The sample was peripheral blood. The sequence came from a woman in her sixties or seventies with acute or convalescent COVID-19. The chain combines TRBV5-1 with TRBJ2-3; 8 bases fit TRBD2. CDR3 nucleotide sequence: TGCGCCAGCAGCTTCGGGCGGGGGGGCACAGATACGCAGTATTTT. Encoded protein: CASSFGRGGTDTQYF.